The entry that follows covers one T cell receptor beta chain sequence. Its target is unknown. Use of 60 Vbeta and 13 Jbeta primers characterized the PCR. Here immunoSEQ multiplex PCR was the method, and the copy in TCRdb shows in-frame clones only, minus some. This table lists 150,000 to 200,000 clones. Germline values: CDR1 SGHTA, CDR2 FQGNSA. CDR3 length: 15 amino acids. V lost 1 base, J lost 7 bases, and 14 bases lay in between. This sample was taken from a study of cytomegalovirus exposure and HLA in healthy donors. The study's findings and limits: Rare TCR sequences dominated, though some public TCRs recurred in many donors.

The sample taken for sequencing was PBMCs. This clonotype originated in a man aged 25-40 years in good health and CMV-seronegative. J is TRBJ1-5 and V is TRBV7-2; possibly TRBD1 for D (5 bases). The CDR3 region has the DNA TGTGCCAGCAGCTTAGTAGCAGGGTTCAAGCAGCCCCAGCATTTT. Residues: CASSLVAGFKQPQHF.